This record looks at one T cell receptor (beta chain) sequence and its context. Its specificity is unknown. The data stem from a study of early stage breast cancer tumors. The assay was immunoSEQ multiplex PCR, and TCRdb's table has in-frame clones only and misses some. In the table there are around 71,000 clones, more than 65% of which are singletons. General observations from the study: Tumor and normal breast were distinguished via blood comparison in 14 of 16 patients.

The CDR3 totals 12 residues. The ends were cut back, 5 bases at V and 6 bases at J, with 11 bases in the middle. Germline V gene data show CDR1 as SGHNT and CDR2 as YENEEA. This sequence joins TRBV11-3 and TRBJ2-7; D remains ambiguous. The sample taken for sequencing was blood. This TCR was sampled from a person in their 60s with breast cancer. The CDR3 DNA sequence: TGTGCCAGCAGCCCGAATAGGCGCGAGCAGTACTTC. Encoded protein: CASSPNRREQYF.